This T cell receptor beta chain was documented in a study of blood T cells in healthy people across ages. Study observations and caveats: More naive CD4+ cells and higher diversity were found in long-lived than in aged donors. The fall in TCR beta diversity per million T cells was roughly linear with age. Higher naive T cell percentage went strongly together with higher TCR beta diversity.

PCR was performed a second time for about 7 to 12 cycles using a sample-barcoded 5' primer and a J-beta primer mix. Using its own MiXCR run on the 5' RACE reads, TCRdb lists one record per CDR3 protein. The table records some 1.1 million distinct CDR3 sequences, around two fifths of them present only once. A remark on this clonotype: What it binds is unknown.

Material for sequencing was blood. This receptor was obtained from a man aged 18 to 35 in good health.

CDR3 bases: TGTGCCAGCACTAGACTAGCAGGCACAGATACGCAGTATTTT. Translated: CASTRLAGTDTQYF. The chain carries TRBV2 and TRBJ2-3, with 7 bases that match TRBD2. In germline, CDR1 is SNHLY, CDR2 FYNNEI. V dropped 7 bases and J dropped 1; count of bases not matched to a gene: 5. The CDR3 spans 14 residues.